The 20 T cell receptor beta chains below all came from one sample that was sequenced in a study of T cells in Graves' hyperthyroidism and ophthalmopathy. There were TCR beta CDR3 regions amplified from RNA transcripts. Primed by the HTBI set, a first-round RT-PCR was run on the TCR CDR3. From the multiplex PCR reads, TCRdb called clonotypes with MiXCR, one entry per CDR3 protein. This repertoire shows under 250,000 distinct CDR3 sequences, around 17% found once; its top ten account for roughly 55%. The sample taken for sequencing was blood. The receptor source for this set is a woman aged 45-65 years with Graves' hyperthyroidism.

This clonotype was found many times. Written as DNA, the CDR3 is TGTGCCACCAGCAGCCGAACTAGCGGGAGAGCTGATACGCAGTATTTT. Protein sequence: CATSSRTSGRADTQYF. The genes are TRBV15 and TRBJ2-3; 11 bases match TRBD2. The CDR3 is made up of 16 amino acids. CDR1 is LNHNV and CDR2 is YYDKDF in the germline V gene (reference sequence). Trimming at V came to 3 bases and at J to 6 bases, leaving 8 bases not matched to a gene.

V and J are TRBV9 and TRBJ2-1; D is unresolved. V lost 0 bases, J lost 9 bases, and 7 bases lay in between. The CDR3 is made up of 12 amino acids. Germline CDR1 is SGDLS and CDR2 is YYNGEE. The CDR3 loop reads CASSVELSEQFF. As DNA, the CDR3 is TGTGCCAGCAGCGTAGAACTATCTGAGCAGTTCTTC.

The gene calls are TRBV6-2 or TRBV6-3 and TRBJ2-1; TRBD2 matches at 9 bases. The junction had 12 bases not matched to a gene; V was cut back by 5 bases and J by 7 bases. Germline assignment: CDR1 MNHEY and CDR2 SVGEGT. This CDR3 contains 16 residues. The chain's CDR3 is CASSPEKASGTNEQFF. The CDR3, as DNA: TGTGCCAGCAGTCCAGAGAAGGCTAGCGGGACGAATGAGCAGTTCTTC.

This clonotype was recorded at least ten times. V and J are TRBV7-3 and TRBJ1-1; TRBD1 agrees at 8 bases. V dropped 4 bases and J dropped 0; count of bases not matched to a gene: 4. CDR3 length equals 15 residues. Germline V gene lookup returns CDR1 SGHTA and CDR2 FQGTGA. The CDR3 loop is CASSSAGGMNTEAFF. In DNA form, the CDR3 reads TGTGCCAGCAGCTCCGCAGGGGGCATGAACACTGAAGCTTTCTTT.

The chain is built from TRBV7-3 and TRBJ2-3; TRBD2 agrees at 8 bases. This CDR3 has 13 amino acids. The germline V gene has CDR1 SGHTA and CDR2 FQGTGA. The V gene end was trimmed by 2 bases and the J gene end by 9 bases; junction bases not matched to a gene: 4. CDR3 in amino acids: CASSLAGGPTQYF. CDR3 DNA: TGTGCCAGCAGCTTAGCGGGAGGACCGACGCAGTATTTT.

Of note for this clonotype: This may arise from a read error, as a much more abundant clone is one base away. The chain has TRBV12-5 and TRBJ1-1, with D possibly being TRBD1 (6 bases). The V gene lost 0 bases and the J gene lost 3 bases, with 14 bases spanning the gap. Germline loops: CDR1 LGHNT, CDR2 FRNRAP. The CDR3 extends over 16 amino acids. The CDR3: CASGLVLGQLDTEAFF. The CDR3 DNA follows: TGTGCTAGTGGTTTGGTACTTGGACAGCTGGACACTGAAGCTTTCTTT.

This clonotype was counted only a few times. In nucleotides, the CDR3 is TGTGCCAGTAGTATAGATGATGAGGGACGATATGGCTACACCTTC. Its protein is CASSIDDEGRYGYTF. The chain recombines TRBV19 with TRBJ1-2; the D gene is possibly TRBD1 (5 bases). The CDR3 length is 15 residues. V lost 0 bases to trimming and J lost 5 bases, with 13 bases between them. Germline V lookup: CDR1 LNHDA, CDR2 SQIVND (reference sequence).

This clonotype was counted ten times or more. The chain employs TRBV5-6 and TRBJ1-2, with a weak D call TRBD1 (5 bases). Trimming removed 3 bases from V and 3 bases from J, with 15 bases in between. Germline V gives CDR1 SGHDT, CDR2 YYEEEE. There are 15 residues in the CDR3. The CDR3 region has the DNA TGTGCCAGCAGCTCACAGCCCTCGACAGACTATGGCTACACCTTC. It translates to CASSSQPSTDYGYTF.

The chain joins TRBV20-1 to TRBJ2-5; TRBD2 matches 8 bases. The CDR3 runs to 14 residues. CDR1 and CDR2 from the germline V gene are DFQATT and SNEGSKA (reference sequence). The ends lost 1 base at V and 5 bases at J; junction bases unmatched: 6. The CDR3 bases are TGCAGTGCTAGAGCAGCGGGAGTCGGGGAGACCCAGTACTTC. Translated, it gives CSARAAGVGETQYF.

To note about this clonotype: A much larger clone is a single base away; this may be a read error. DNA for the CDR3: TGTGCCAGCAGCTGGAACTTGGACACTGAAGCTTTCTTT. It encodes CASSWNLDTEAFF. V usage is TRBV5-6 and J usage is TRBJ1-1; no clear D. This CDR3 has 13 residues. Germline assignment: CDR1 SGHDT and CDR2 YYEEEE. The V end lost 3 bases, the J end lost 3 bases, and 9 bases lay between the germline ends. The full variable domain, in which reference TRBV5-6 and TRBJ1-1 provide the parts outside the CDR3, is DAGVTQSPTHLIKTRGQQVTLRCSPKSGHDTVSWYQQALGQGPQFIFQYYEEEERQRGNFPDRFSGHQFPNYSSELNVNALLLGDSALYLCASSWNLDTEAFFGQGTRLTVV.

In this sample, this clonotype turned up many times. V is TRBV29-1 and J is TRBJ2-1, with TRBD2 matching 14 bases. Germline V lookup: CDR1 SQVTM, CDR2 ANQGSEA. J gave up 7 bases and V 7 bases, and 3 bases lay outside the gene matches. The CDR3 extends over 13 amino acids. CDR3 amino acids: CSDRLAGGNEQFF. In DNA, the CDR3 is TGCAGCGACCGACTAGCGGGAGGGAATGAGCAGTTCTTC.

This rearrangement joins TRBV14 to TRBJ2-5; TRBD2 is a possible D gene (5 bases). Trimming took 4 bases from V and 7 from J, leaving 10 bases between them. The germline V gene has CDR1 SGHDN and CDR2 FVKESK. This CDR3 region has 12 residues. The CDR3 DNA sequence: TGTGCCAGCAGCCTACTCCGGGGGACCCAGTACTTC. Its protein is CASSLLRGTQYF.

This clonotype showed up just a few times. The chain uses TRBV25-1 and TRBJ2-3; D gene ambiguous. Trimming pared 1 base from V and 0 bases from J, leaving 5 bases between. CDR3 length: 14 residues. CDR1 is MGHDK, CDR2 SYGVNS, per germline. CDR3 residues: CASSELISTDTQYF. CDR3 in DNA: TGTGCCAGCAGTGAATTAATCAGCACAGATACGCAGTATTTT.

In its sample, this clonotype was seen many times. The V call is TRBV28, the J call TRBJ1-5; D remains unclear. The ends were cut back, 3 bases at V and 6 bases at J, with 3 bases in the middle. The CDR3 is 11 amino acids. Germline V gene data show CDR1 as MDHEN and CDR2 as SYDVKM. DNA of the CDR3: TGTGCCAGCAGTTTGGGTCAGCCCCAGCATTTT. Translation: CASSLGQPQHF.

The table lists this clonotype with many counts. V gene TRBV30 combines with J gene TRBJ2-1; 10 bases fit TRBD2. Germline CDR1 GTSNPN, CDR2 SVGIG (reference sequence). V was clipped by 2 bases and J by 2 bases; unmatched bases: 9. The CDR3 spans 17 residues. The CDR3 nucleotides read TGTGCCTGGAGTTCGGCTAGCGGGAGTCCACCCTACAATGAGCAGTTCTTC. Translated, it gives CAWSSASGSPPYNEQFF.

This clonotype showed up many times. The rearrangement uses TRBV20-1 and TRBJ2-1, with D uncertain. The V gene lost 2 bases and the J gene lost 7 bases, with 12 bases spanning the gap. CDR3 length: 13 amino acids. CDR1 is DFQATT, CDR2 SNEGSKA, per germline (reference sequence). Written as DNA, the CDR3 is TGCAGTGCTAGACAACGGAGTGAGAATGAGCAGTTCTTC. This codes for CSARQRSENEQFF.

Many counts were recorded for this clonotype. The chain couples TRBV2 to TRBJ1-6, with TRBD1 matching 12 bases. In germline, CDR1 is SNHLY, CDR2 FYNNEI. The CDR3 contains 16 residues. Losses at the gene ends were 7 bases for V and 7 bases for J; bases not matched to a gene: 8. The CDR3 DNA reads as TGTGCCAGCAAACCCCGGGACAGGGGGCGAAATTCACCCCTCCACTTT. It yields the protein CASKPRDRGRNSPLHF.

The CDR3 protein is CASSHDRGDTEAFF. The CDR3 nucleotides are TGCGCCAGCAGCCATGACAGGGGGGACACTGAAGCTTTCTTT. This chain joins TRBV5-1 and TRBJ1-1; 9 nucleotides align to TRBD1. This CDR3 spans 14 amino acids. V lost 4 bases and J lost 3; bases outside the gene matches: 4. The germline V gene encodes CDR1 SGHRS and CDR2 YFSETQ.

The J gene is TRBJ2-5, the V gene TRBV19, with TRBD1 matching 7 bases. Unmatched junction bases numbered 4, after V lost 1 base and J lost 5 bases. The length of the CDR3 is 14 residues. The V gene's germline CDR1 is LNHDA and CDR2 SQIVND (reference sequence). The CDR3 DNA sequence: TGTGCCAGTAGTATAGGGGGACAGAAGGAGACCCAGTACTTC. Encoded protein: CASSIGGQKETQYF. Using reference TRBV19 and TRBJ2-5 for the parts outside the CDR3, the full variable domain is DGGITQSPKYLFRKEGQNVTLSCEQNLNHDAMYWYRQDPGQGLRLIYYSQIVNDFQKGDIAEGYSVSREKKESFPLTVTSAQKNPTAFYLCASSIGGQKETQYFGPGTRLLVL.

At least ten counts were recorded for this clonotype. The DNA of the CDR3 is TGTGCCTCGCAGGGTGGCGGGAGTCACTACAATGAGCAGTTCTTC. This encodes CASQGGGSHYNEQFF. This chain joins TRBV24-1 and TRBJ2-1, with 7 bases identical to TRBD2. Germline trimming cut 12 bases from V and 3 bases from J; bases unmatched to any gene: 13. Germline lookup yields CDR1 KGHDR and CDR2 SFDVKD. The CDR3 totals 15 residues.